This TCR beta chain was identified during a study of CD8 T cells in Susac syndrome. cDNA came from about 0.5 to 1 ug RNA primed by random hexamers. TCRdb processed the immunoSEQ multiplex PCR reads anew with MiXCR; each CDR3 protein has one entry. This table has some 170,000 distinct CDR3 sequences, approximately 94% appearing once. The germline gives CDR1 SGHAT, CDR2 FQNNGV. The CDR3 loop spans 15 amino acids. V lost 4 bases to trimming and J lost 5 bases, with 17 bases between them. The clonotype comes from a human donor with multiple sclerosis. The chain joins TRBV11-2 to TRBJ1-1; TRBD1 might be the D (6 bases). Input material: CD4+ T cells from PBMCs. CDR3 loop: CASSSYRAGDTEAFF. CDR3 bases: TGTGCCAGCAGCTCGTACAGGGCAGGGGATACTGAAGCTTTCTTT.